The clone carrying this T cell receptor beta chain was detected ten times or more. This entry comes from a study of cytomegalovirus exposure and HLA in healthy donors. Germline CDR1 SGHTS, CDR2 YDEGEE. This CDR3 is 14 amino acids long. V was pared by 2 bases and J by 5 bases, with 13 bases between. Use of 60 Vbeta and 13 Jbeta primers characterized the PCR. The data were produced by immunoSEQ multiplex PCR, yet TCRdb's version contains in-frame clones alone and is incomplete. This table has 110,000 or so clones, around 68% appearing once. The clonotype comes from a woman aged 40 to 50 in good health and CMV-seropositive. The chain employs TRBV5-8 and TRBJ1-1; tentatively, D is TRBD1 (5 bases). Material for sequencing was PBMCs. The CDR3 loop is CASSLWGKGTEAFF. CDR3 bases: TGTGCCAGCAGCTTATGGGGCAAGGGGACTGAAGCTTTCTTT.